These T cell receptor beta chains were read from a single sample in a study of T-cell memory formation after mild COVID-19. TCRdb re-derived calls from the 5' RACE reads in MiXCR, one entry per CDR3 protein. The sample includes roughly 200,000 distinct CDR3 sequences, about 9.2% of them seen just once. The sample taken for sequencing was PBMCs or a T cell subset sorted from them (not recorded which). The receptors here all came from a man aged 18 to 30 who had mild COVID-19 (a few samples of this study predate the infection). Cell type and time point are not known. The CDR3 runs from the conserved cysteine through the conserved F or W. The D gene is left open where the match is weak. Only some rows state a clone size, as once, few, many or a class for expanded clones.

abundance	v_gene	j_gene	d_gene	CDR3aa	CDR3nt
.	TRBV4-3	TRBJ2-3	.	CASSQDLGASDTQYF	TGCGCCAGCAGCCAAGATTTAGGGGCCTCAGATACGCAGTATTTT
.	TRBV12-3/TRBV12-4	TRBJ1-5	.	CASSIEAGRPNQPQHF	TGTGCCAGCAGTATCGAGGCCGGGAGGCCCAATCAGCCCCAGCATTTT
few	TRBV18	TRBJ1-3	.	CASSPTHGTGNTIYF	TGTGCCAGCTCACCAACGCATGGCACTGGAAACACCATATATTTT
few	TRBV30	TRBJ2-7	.	CAWSVQPRYEQYF	TGTGCCTGGAGTGTACAACCCCGCTACGAGCAGTACTTC
few	TRBV12-3/TRBV12-4	TRBJ2-6	.	CATEFRGSSGANVLTF	TGTGCCACCGAATTCCGGGGGAGTTCTGGGGCCAACGTCCTGACTTTC
many	TRBV7-2	TRBJ2-5	.	CASSLQGRETQYF	TGTGCCAGCAGCTTACAGGGGCGGGAGACCCAGTACTTC
.	TRBV7-9	TRBJ2-2	.	CASKGDAGELFF	TGTGCCAGCAAAGGAGACGCCGGGGAGCTGTTTTTT
few	TRBV20-1	TRBJ2-6	TRBD1	CSARGPGGSGANVLTF	TGCAGTGCTAGGGGACCAGGGGGCTCTGGGGCCAACGTCCTGACTTTC
few	TRBV5-1	TRBJ2-1	.	CASRGLTSSYNEQFF	TGCGCCAGCCGAGGGCTTACGAGCTCCTACAATGAGCAGTTCTTC
.	TRBV7-2	TRBJ2-2	.	CASSPLALNTGELFF	TGTGCCAGCAGCCCCTTGGCCCTGAACACCGGGGAGCTGTTTTTT
.	TRBV18	TRBJ2-3	.	CASSPGGPRPNTQYF	TGTGCCAGCTCACCCGGGGGGCCCCGCCCAAATACGCAGTATTTT
few	TRBV4-3	TRBJ2-7	.	CASSQESGAEQYF	TGCGCCAGCAGCCAAGAGTCGGGGGCCGAGCAGTACTTC
.	TRBV7-4	TRBJ1-6	.	CASIDSSYNSPLHF	TGTGCCAGCATTGACAGCTCCTATAATTCACCCCTCCACTTT
.	TRBV5-1	TRBJ2-7	.	CASSPDLLKQYF	TGCGCCAGCAGCCCGGACCTTCTAAAACAGTACTTC
few	TRBV7-9	TRBJ2-3	TRBD2	CASSRPGTGTSGTDTQYF	TGTGCCAGCAGCCGCCCTGGAACCGGGACTAGCGGAACAGATACGCAGTATTTT
.	TRBV5-1	TRBJ2-2	.	CASSPSAGEVGELFF	TGCGCCAGCAGCCCTTCGGCAGGGGAGGTCGGGGAGCTGTTTTTT
.	TRBV15	TRBJ1-3	.	CATSMEGFSNTIYF	TGTGCCACCAGCATGGAGGGTTTCTCTAACACCATATATTTT
many	TRBV5-1	TRBJ1-1	.	CASSSSTGNTEAFF	TGCGCCAGCAGCTCTTCTACGGGGAACACTGAAGCTTTCTTT
few	TRBV5-4	TRBJ2-3	TRBD2	CASLAGANTDTQYF	TGTGCCAGCCTAGCGGGGGCCAACACAGATACGCAGTATTTT
many	TRBV5-1	TRBJ1-2	TRBD1	CASSSIPGQVNYGYTF	TGCGCCAGCAGTTCAATACCGGGACAGGTCAACTATGGCTACACCTTC
.	TRBV29-1	TRBJ1-2	.	CSVATGIGYGYTF	TGCAGCGTGGCCACAGGGATAGGCTATGGCTACACCTTC
.	TRBV7-2	TRBJ2-5	TRBD2	CASSLVAGGLGETQYF	TGTGCCAGCAGCTTAGTGGCGGGGGGGCTAGGGGAGACCCAGTACTTC
few	TRBV20-1	TRBJ2-7	.	CSAWTAYEQYF	TGCAGTGCCTGGACAGCATACGAGCAGTACTTC
.	TRBV7-2	TRBJ2-5	.	CASSRPGLAQETQYF	TGTGCCAGCAGCCGGCCCGGACTTGCCCAAGAGACCCAGTACTTC
.	TRBV7-9	TRBJ2-1	.	CASSPEARGINEQFF	TGTGCCAGCAGCCCGGAGGCTCGGGGGATCAATGAGCAGTTCTTC
.	TRBV4-2	TRBJ2-3	TRBD2	CASSQESSGGAGDTQYF	TGTGCCAGCAGCCAAGAGTCTAGCGGGGGGGCCGGGGATACGCAGTATTTT
few	TRBV12-3/TRBV12-4	TRBJ2-1	TRBD1	CASSVTGGGYNEQFF	TGTGCCAGCAGTGTGACAGGGGGCGGCTACAATGAGCAGTTCTTC
.	TRBV7-2	TRBJ2-1	TRBD2	CASHAGTSGGGVEQFF	TGTGCCAGCCACGCCGGGACTAGCGGGGGGGGTGTTGAGCAGTTCTTC
few	TRBV9	TRBJ1-5	.	CASSVEPGPSNQPQHF	TGTGCCAGCAGCGTAGAGCCGGGGCCGAGCAATCAGCCCCAGCATTTT
.	TRBV6-2/TRBV6-3	TRBJ2-1	.	CASSWFETGPYNEQFF	TGTGCCAGCAGTTGGTTTGAAACGGGACCCTACAATGAGCAGTTCTTC
many	TRBV29-1	TRBJ2-5	TRBD1	CSSVTGRNQETQYF	TGCAGCAGTGTGACAGGGCGAAATCAAGAGACCCAGTACTTC
.	TRBV6-5	TRBJ2-1	.	CASRQGFYNEQFF	TGTGCCAGCAGGCAGGGTTTCTACAATGAGCAGTTCTTC
.	TRBV27	TRBJ2-5	.	CASSNIEGLAKETQYF	TGTGCCAGCAGTAACATCGAGGGGCTAGCAAAAGAGACCCAGTACTTC
many	TRBV20-1	TRBJ1-1	.	CSARTQGSEAFF	TGCAGTGCTAGAACTCAGGGGAGTGAAGCTTTCTTT
few	TRBV28	TRBJ1-3	TRBD1	CASSLTGQAGNTIYF	TGTGCCAGCAGTCTCACGGGACAGGCTGGAAACACCATATATTTT
few	TRBV5-4	TRBJ2-3	TRBD2	CASSLPAGGLADLTDTQYF	TGTGCCAGCAGCTTGCCCGCCGGGGGACTAGCGGACCTCACAGATACGCAGTATTTT
few	TRBV2	TRBJ2-3	.	CASSRDPTDTQYF	TGTGCCAGCAGTCGGGACCCCACAGATACGCAGTATTTT
few	TRBV6-5	TRBJ2-3	TRBD2	CASKRGGQVDTQYF	TGTGCCAGCAAGCGGGGGGGGCAGGTAGATACGCAGTATTTT
.	TRBV5-1	TRBJ1-1	.	CASSFGRAMNTEAFF	TGCGCCAGCAGCTTCGGGAGAGCTATGAACACTGAAGCTTTCTTT